The 17 T cell receptor beta chains listed next were all sequenced from one sample in a study of cytomegalovirus exposure and HLA in healthy donors. 13 Jbeta primers and 60 Vbeta primers were used for the PCR. Generated by immunoSEQ multiplex PCR, the TCRdb table keeps only in-frame clones and is missing some. The data show roughly 81,000 clones, over 75% seen once. The sample taken for sequencing was PBMCs. The receptors were sampled from a boy younger than 18 in good health and CMV-seronegative.

V usage is TRBV7-2 and J usage is TRBJ1-2; 7 nucleotides agree with TRBD1. Trimming cost V 2 bases and J 6 bases; bases outside gene matches: 6. The CDR3 consists of 14 residues. The germline CDR1 and CDR2 sequences are SGHTA and FQGNSA. CDR3 DNA sequence: TGTGCCAGCAGCTTACTACAGGGGTGGCATGGCTACACCTTC. This gives the protein CASSLLQGWHGYTF.

Of note for this clone: One end of the junction fails to match germline, which may point to a read error. This chain joins TRBV4-1 and TRBJ2-7; 9 bases map to TRBD1. CDR1 is MGHRA, CDR2 YSYEKL, per germline. There are 13 residues in the CDR3. CDR3 region: CASSEASGQGKVF. CDR3 bases: TGCGCCAGCAGCGAAGCCTCGGGACAGGGAAAAGTCTTC.

The chain carries TRBV4-1 and TRBJ1-1; D ambiguous. The CDR3 runs 14 residues. Germline V gives CDR1 MGHRA, CDR2 YSYEKL. V lost 5 bases and J 2 bases, leaving 12 bases between the germline ends. This chain's CDR3 is CASSKEDVNTEAFF. The CDR3 DNA follows: TGCGCCAGCAGCAAGGAGGATGTTAACACTGAAGCTTTCTTT.

V gene TRBV9 combines with J gene TRBJ1-1; the D gene is possibly TRBD1 (6 bases). CDR3 length equals 14 residues. The V gene lost 4 bases and the J gene lost 1 base, with 11 bases spanning the gap. Germline V gene data show CDR1 as SGDLS and CDR2 as YYNGEE. CDR3 nucleotides: TGTGCCAGCAGCCTTAAACAGGGGAACACTGAAGCTTTCTTT. This sequence encodes CASSLKQGNTEAFF.

The chain is built from TRBV5-1 and TRBJ2-7; 8 bases agree with TRBD1. V dropped 4 bases and J dropped 3; count of bases not matched to a gene: 9. The CDR3 extends over 15 amino acids. Germline CDR1 reads SGHRS; CDR2 reads YFSETQ. CDR3 DNA sequence: TGCGCCAGCAGCGGTCAATCCGGACAGGGCTACGAGCAGTACTTC. Translated: CASSGQSGQGYEQYF.

This chain uses TRBV29-1 with TRBJ2-1; TRBD1 might be the D (6 bases). V was clipped by 4 bases and J by 5 bases, with 15 bases between them. CDR3 length equals 14 residues. Per germline, CDR1 SQVTM and CDR2 ANQGSEA. The CDR3 loop is CSVVRQGMNNEQFF. The CDR3 DNA reads TGCAGCGTTGTTCGGCAGGGGATGAACAATGAGCAGTTCTTC.

The chain combines TRBV4-1 with TRBJ1-4; 8 bases are a match to TRBD1. Trimming at V came to 0 bases and at J to 10 bases, leaving 7 bases not matched to a gene. The V gene's germline CDR1 is MGHRA and CDR2 YSYEKL. CDR3 length: 15 residues. The DNA for the CDR3 is TGCGCCAGCAGCCAAGACCAAAAGGACAGGGTAAAACTGTTTTTT. Translated: CASSQDQKDRVKLFF.

In its sample, this clone was seen once. This chain uses TRBV4-1 with TRBJ2-1; D is uncertain. Germline lookup yields CDR1 MGHRA and CDR2 YSYEKL. Deletions cut 1 base from V and 10 bases from J, with 17 bases between. The CDR3 covers 15 residues. The CDR3 DNA reads as TGCGCCAGCAGCCAAGGGTCTCTAGAGCCTGGCGAGCAGTTCTTC. Translated: CASSQGSLEPGEQFF.

This chain links TRBV29-1 with TRBJ1-6; 7 bases match TRBD1. This CDR3 region has 15 residues. CDR1 and CDR2 (germline): SQVTM, ANQGSEA. This chain's CDR3 is CSYEKPGQIDSPLHF. CDR3 DNA sequence: TGCAGTTATGAGAAACCGGGACAGATCGATTCACCCCTCCACTTT.

The chain carries TRBV25-1 and TRBJ1-3; a possible D gene is TRBD1 (6 bases). Germline V gene data show CDR1 as MGHDK and CDR2 as SYGVNS. The CDR3 consists of 14 residues. Deletions cut 3 bases from V and 6 bases from J, with 12 bases between. The CDR3 bases are TGTGCCAGCAGTGATCCCAGGGGATCAAACACCATATATTTT. This encodes CASSDPRGSNTIYF. Based on the CDR3 plus reference TRBV25-1 and TRBJ1-3, the full variable domain is EADIYQTPRYLVIGTGKKITLECSQTMGHDKMYWYQQDPGMELHLIHYSYGVNSTEKGDLSSESTVSRIRTEHFPLTLESARPSHTSQYLCASSDPRGSNTIYFGEGSWLTVV.

The rearrangement uses TRBV21-1 and TRBJ1-6. TRBV21-1 is labeled a pseudogene. CDR3 length: 13 amino acids. CDR3 region: CASTKGGNSPLHF. Here the CDR3 DNA reads TGTGCCAGCACGAAGGGAGGGAATTCACCCCTCCACTTT.

CDR3 coding DNA: TGTGCCAGCGCCCATCCCCTGGACTCAGGGGGGGAGCAGTACTTC. This gives the protein CASAHPLDSGGEQYF. The chain uses TRBV28 and TRBJ2-7, with a weak D call TRBD1 (7 bases). Germline V gene data show CDR1 as MDHEN and CDR2 as SYDVKM. This CDR3 region has 15 residues. Trimming cost V 8 bases and J 7 bases, with 24 bases left between them. Full variable domain (outside the CDR3, taken from reference TRBV28 and TRBJ2-7): DVKVTQSSRYLVKRTGEKVFLECVQDMDHENMFWYRQDPGLGLRLIYFSYDVKMKEKGDIPEGYSVSREKKERFSLILESASTNQTSMYLCASAHPLDSGGEQYFGPGTRLTVT.

The V call is TRBV29-1, the J call TRBJ1-1; D uncertain. The CDR3 contains 13 residues. Germline V gene sequence: CDR1 SQVTM, CDR2 ANQGSEA. V lost 7 bases and J 1 base, leaving 13 bases between the germline ends. DNA of the CDR3: TGCAGCGCCGTTAAACAGAAGAACACTGAAGCTTTCTTT. Translated, it gives CSAVKQKNTEAFF.

The J gene is TRBJ2-5, the V gene TRBV15; unclear D gene. Trimming cost V 8 bases and J 3 bases, with 13 bases left between them. The CDR3 spans 13 residues. The V gene's germline CDR1 is LNHNV and CDR2 YYDKDF (reference sequence). CDR3 DNA sequence: TGTGCCACCGCCGAGTGGGCCGAAGAGACCCAGTACTTC. Protein sequence: CATAEWAEETQYF.

This rearrangement joins TRBV11-2 to TRBJ2-7; the match to TRBD1 covers 9 bases. V lost 5 bases to trimming and J lost 3 bases; unmatched junction nucleotides: 8. The CDR3 is 15 amino acids. The V gene's germline CDR1 is SGHAT and CDR2 FQNNGV. Written as DNA, the CDR3 is TGTGCCAGCAGCCTATACACAGGGGGCAGCTACGAGCAGTACTTC. Residues: CASSLYTGGSYEQYF.

The chain combines TRBV2 with TRBJ1-5, with D tentatively TRBD1 (5 bases). Germline assignment: CDR1 SNHLY and CDR2 FYNNEI. The CDR3 consists of 14 residues. The V end lost 8 bases, the J end lost 0 bases, and 11 bases lay between the germline ends. CDR3 in amino acids: CASERQNSNQPQHF. The CDR3 region has the DNA TGTGCCAGCGAGAGACAGAATAGCAATCAGCCCCAGCATTTT.

CDR3 region: CASSPRRSYEQYF. The DNA for the CDR3 is TGTGCCAGCAGCCCCAGGCGCTCCTACGAGCAGTACTTC. The chain combines TRBV11-3 with TRBJ2-7; no reliable D call. This CDR3 is 13 amino acids long. Germline V gene sequence: CDR1 SGHNT, CDR2 YENEEA. Trimming cost V 5 bases and J 0 bases, with 8 bases left between them.